This entry concerns a single T cell receptor beta chain. Its specificity is unknown. This sample is part of a study of blood T cells in healthy people across ages. The study's findings and limits: Estimates drawn from one million T cells were deemed to understate diversity.

This CDR3 is 16 amino acids long. CDR1 and CDR2 from the germline V gene are MDHEN and SYDVKM. V lost 1 base and J lost 5, with 12 bases in between. Isolated PBMCs totaled at least 6.5 million in each sample. Through a sample-barcoded 5' primer and a J-beta primer mix, a second PCR was run for roughly 6 to 11 cycles. TCRdb redid the calling of the 5' RACE reads with MiXCR, one entry per CDR3 protein. This table holds about 1.1 million distinct CDR3 sequences, less than 45% found once. This sequence joins TRBV28 and TRBJ1-6; D unresolved. Material for sequencing was blood. The TCR originated in a man younger than 35 in good health. The CDR3 DNA follows: TGTGCCAGCAGTTTATTGGGGAAAGGAGATAATTCACCCCTCCACTTT. Translated: CASSLLGKGDNSPLHF.